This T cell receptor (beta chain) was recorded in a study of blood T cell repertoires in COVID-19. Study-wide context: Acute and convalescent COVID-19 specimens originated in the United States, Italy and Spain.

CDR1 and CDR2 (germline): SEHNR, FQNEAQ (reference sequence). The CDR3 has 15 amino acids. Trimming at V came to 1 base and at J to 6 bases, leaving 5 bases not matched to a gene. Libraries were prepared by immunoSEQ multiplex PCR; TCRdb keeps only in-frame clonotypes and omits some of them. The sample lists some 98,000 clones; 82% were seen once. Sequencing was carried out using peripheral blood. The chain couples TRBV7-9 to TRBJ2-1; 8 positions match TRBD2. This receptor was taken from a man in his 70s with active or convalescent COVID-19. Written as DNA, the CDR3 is TGTGCCAGCAGCTTAGGGCTAGCGGGCTCCAATGAGCAGTTCTTC. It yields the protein CASSLGLAGSNEQFF.